The clone carrying this T cell receptor beta chain is labeled as medium-sized. What it recognizes is unknown. The sample is drawn from a study of CD4+ T cells in melanoma. Findings and limits, study-wide: Reportedly, melanoma neoantigen-specific CD4+ T cells showed varied differentiation states.

In germline, CDR1 is SGHRS, CDR2 YFSETQ. V gave up 5 bases and J gave up 2 bases, with 10 bases separating them. The CDR3 is made up of 14 amino acids. Measured with immunoSEQ multiplex PCR; TCRdb has only the in-frame clones, and not every one. The sample lists around 7,100 clones, roughly 50% occurring once. Sequencing used cells from a culture (not recorded whether cultured in vitro). The source is a human donor with melanoma. This chain uses TRBV5-1 with TRBJ2-2; a weak D match, TRBD1 (5 bases). This chain's CDR3 is CASSIQGNTGELFF. CDR3 sequence (DNA): TGCGCCAGCAGTATTCAGGGTAACACCGGGGAGCTGTTTTTT. The full variable domain, rest sourced from reference TRBV5-1 and TRBJ2-2, is KAGVTQTPRYLIKTRGQQVTLSCSPISGHRSVSWYQQTPGQGLQFLFEYFSETQRNKGNFPGRFSGRQFSNSRSEMNVSTLELGDSALYLCASSIQGNTGELFFGEGSRLTVL.